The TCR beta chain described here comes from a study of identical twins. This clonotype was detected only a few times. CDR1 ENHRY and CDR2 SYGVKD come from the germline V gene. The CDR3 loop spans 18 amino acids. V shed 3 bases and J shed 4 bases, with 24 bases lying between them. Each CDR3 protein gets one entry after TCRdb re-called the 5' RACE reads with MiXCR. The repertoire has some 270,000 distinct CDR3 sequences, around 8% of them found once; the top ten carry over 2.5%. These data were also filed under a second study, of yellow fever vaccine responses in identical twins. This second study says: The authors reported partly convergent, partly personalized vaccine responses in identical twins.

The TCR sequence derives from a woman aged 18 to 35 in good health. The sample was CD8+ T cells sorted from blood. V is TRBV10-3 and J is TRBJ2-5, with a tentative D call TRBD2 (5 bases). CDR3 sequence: CAISDPSVTKPGGETQYF. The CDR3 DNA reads TGTGCCATCAGTGACCCGTCGGTGACTAAGCCTGGAGGAGAGACCCAGTACTTC.